The clone carrying this T cell receptor beta chain was observed many times. Its target is unknown. The data belong to a study of T cells in Graves' hyperthyroidism and ophthalmopathy. TCR beta CDR3 region amplification was performed from RNA transcripts. The HTBI primer set served for first-round RT-PCR of the TCR CDR3. Using its own MiXCR run on the multiplex PCR reads, TCRdb lists one record per CDR3 protein. The sample lists hundreds of thousands of distinct CDR3 sequences; about 14% were seen once. Study conclusions and caveats: Within blood appeared most thyroid clonotypes that had expanded above 0.001. Through a model of 13 V-J features, ophthalmopathy was separated from stable hyperthyroidism.

The CDR3 runs to 15 residues. Germline-derived CDR1 and CDR2 are DFQATT and SNEGSKA (reference sequence). J gave up 4 bases and V 6 bases, and 7 bases lay outside the gene matches. Sequences were obtained from blood. The receptor was isolated from a woman aged 45 to 65 with Graves' ophthalmopathy. This chain uses TRBV20-1 with TRBJ2-3; TRBD2 agrees at 13 bases. For the CDR3, the DNA is TGCAGTGCCTCCGGGACTAGCGGGAAGGCAGATACGCAGTATTTT. Translation: CSASGTSGKADTQYF.